This T cell receptor beta chain was recorded in a study of T-cell reconstitution after alpha-beta-depleted transplantation in children (dated by TCRdb to 2016 to 2017). Some background on the complete study: Using TCR repertoire profiling, the study followed T-cell immune reconstitution in a quantitative way in children after TCRalphabeta/CD19-depleted allogeneic hematopoietic cell transplantation.

The paper's findings and limits, for the study overall: In some patients, high TCRbeta diversity at day 60 was attributed to recipient T cells and intrathymic progenitors that had survived conditioning. The apparently early recovery of alphabetaT-cell counts about two months after transplant reportedly depended on only several hundred rapidly expanded clones that came from non-depleted graft cells. Over the following months the frequencies of hyperexpanded clones went down, and after one year T-cell counts and TCRbeta diversity were mostly credited to newly produced T cells.

Concerning this clonotype itself: Its antigen is currently not known. Nothing much larger sits one base from this clone, and base qualities are not available.

Interpreted using the paper, the treatment or condition label stands for: allogeneic hematopoietic cell transplantation with graft depleted of TCRalphabeta T cells and CD19 B cells. Transplant recipients were children who received TCRalphabeta/CD19-depleted allogeneic hematopoietic cell grafts. The library was built by means of PCR. TCRdb names Illumina HiSeq 2500 as the instrument used. TCR libraries were prepared with molecular barcoding, using unique molecular identifiers to normalize TCRbeta repertoire quantification. TCRdb redid the processing of the public reads, applying fastp at Q25 and MiXCR, and retained in-frame beta chains. Identical CDR3 proteins give one entry, which carries the most common genes and DNA. This sample has 700,000 to 950,000 distinct CDR3 sequences in its table, and around 15% of those were observed once. The ten biggest clones cover roughly 5% of the sample. The CDR3 goes from the cysteine to the phenylalanine over 15 residues. The sequence is cut down to CDR3 DNA, 45 bases in frame from base 1. Trimming leaves V shorter by 4 bases and J shorter by 2 bases, with the junction holding 9 bases beyond the gene matches. From a lookup of the germline V gene, CDR1 and CDR2 are SGHRS and YFSETQ.

The starting material was PBMCs, mostly from graft donor cells, obtained 360 days after TCRalphabeta/CD19-depleted stem cell transplant. The clonotype was recovered from a male patient younger than 18 who had a stem cell transplant for acute lymphoblastic leukemia, so the T cells may come from the graft donor. This chain is built from TRBV5-1 and TRBJ2-7; the junction holds 7 bases that match TRBD1. The sequenced DNA: TGCGCCAGCAGCGCCGGGACAGTTCTTACCTACGAGCAGTACTTC. Its protein reads: CASSAGTVLTYEQYF.